Presented here are 22 T cell receptor beta chains from one specimen sequenced in a study of long-term antiretroviral therapy in people with HIV. The authors ran the immunoSEQ assay, v3.0, at survey level. Measured with immunoSEQ multiplex PCR; TCRdb has only the in-frame clones, and not every one. This sample has about 22,000 clones, with just over 85% found just once. The input for sequencing was unsorted PBMCs, taken 1.3 years after starting antiretroviral therapy. Receptors originate from a man in his 60s with HIV.

V and J are TRBV9 and TRBJ1-1, with no clear D. CDR3 size: 15 residues. Looked up from germline, CDR1 is SGDLS and CDR2 is YYNGEE. V was shortened by 4 bases and J by 6 bases, with 19 bases between the two germline ends. The CDR3 coding sequence is TGTGCCAGCAGCATTGGCGGGTCTTCCGACGCTGAAGCTTTCTTT. Its translation: CASSIGGSSDAEAFF.

The chain recombines TRBV5-1 with TRBJ1-5; D gene ambiguous. This CDR3 is built from 13 residues. Between the trimmed V and J ends, which lost 0 bases and 8 bases, there was a span of 9 bases. Germline assignment: CDR1 SGHRS and CDR2 YFSETQ. CDR3 bases: TGCGCCAGCAGCTTGGATGAAATGGAGCCCCAGCATTTT. Protein product: CASSLDEMEPQHF.

This rearrangement joins TRBV18 to TRBJ1-1; 7 bases line up with TRBD1. This CDR3 is built from 15 residues. The V and J ends lost 4 bases and 3 bases, in that order; junction bases with no gene match: 8. Germline V gene sequence: CDR1 KGHSH, CDR2 LQKENI. CDR3 protein: CASSQTTGRDTEAFF. The CDR3 nucleotides are TGTGCCAGCTCACAAACGACAGGGAGAGACACTGAAGCTTTCTTT.

CDR3 region: CASSDSTGNEKLFF. The CDR3 coding sequence is TGCGCCAGCAGTGACTCGACAGGGAATGAAAAACTGTTTTTT. The chain uses TRBV10-1 and TRBJ1-4, with 7 bases matching TRBD1. CDR3 length: 14 residues. Germline V CDR1 and CDR2: WNHNN, SYGVQD (reference sequence). The V and J ends lost 3 bases and 5 bases, in that order; junction bases with no gene match: 3.

The chain's CDR3 is CAWTLPDRVGTEAFF. The CDR3 DNA sequence: TGTGCCTGGACCCTCCCGGACAGGGTGGGCACTGAAGCTTTCTTT. The chain has TRBV30 and TRBJ1-1; 8 positions agree with TRBD1. The CDR3 extends over 15 amino acids. Germline V gene data show CDR1 as GTSNPN and CDR2 as SVGIG (reference sequence). The V segment lost 4 bases and the J segment 4 bases; nucleotides outside the gene matches: 11.

The chain's CDR3 is CASSRGRGGPGEQYF. The DNA of the CDR3 is TGCGCCAGCAGCCGTGGGCGGGGGGGCCCGGGGGAGCAGTACTTC. This chain joins TRBV4-3 and TRBJ2-7; 9 nucleotides match TRBD2. The CDR3 is 15 residues long. V gave up 4 bases and J gave up 7 bases; unmatched junction bases: 11. The germline V gene encodes CDR1 LGHNA and CDR2 YSLEER.

The chain links TRBV18 to TRBJ2-1; 7 bases match TRBD1. Germline loops: CDR1 KGHSH, CDR2 LQKENI. This CDR3 contains 18 residues. Unmatched junction bases numbered 14, after V lost 6 bases and J lost 0 bases. CDR3 loop: CASSQIAQGLTSYNEQFF. The CDR3 DNA follows: TGTGCCAGCTCCCAAATCGCACAGGGGCTGACCTCCTACAATGAGCAGTTCTTC.

This sequence joins TRBV5-4 and TRBJ1-1; D is perhaps TRBD1 (5 bases). The germline gives CDR1 SGHNT, CDR2 YYREEE (reference sequence). Trimming left V 3 bases short and J 4 bases short, with 10 bases between. The CDR3 runs to 13 residues. In DNA form, the CDR3 reads TGTGCCAGCAGCTGGAGGGGAGGCACTGAAGCTTTCTTT. This translates into CASSWRGGTEAFF.

The V call is TRBV7-9, the J call TRBJ2-7, with D possibly being TRBD1 (6 bases). V was pared by 6 bases and J by 5 bases, with 14 bases between. The CDR3 covers 13 residues. Per the germline V gene, CDR1 is SEHNR and CDR2 is FQNEAQ (reference sequence). The CDR3: CASRSQGPHEQYF. For the CDR3, the DNA is TGTGCCAGCAGGTCCCAGGGGCCTCACGAGCAGTACTTC.

The chain couples TRBV5-1 to TRBJ2-3; possibly TRBD1 for D (6 bases). Germline CDR1 is SGHRS and CDR2 is YFSETQ. V lost 1 base and J 6 bases, leaving 15 bases between the germline ends. The length of the CDR3 is 15 residues. The CDR3 sequence: CASSLLQGVPDTQYF. DNA for the CDR3: TGCGCCAGCAGCTTGTTACAGGGTGTCCCTGATACGCAGTATTTT.

The chain is built from TRBV6-5 and TRBJ2-5, with D possibly being TRBD2 (6 bases). The CDR3 has 15 residues. Germline V gene lookup returns CDR1 MNHEY and CDR2 SVGAGI. Trimming stripped 2 bases from V and 5 bases from J, with 15 bases between. The CDR3 region is CASSYKLPSEETQYF. In nucleotides, the CDR3 is TGTGCCAGCAGTTACAAATTACCTAGCGAGGAGACCCAGTACTTC.

J is TRBJ1-5 and V is TRBV7-8, with a weak D call TRBD1 (6 bases). Germline V lookup: CDR1 SGHVS, CDR2 FQNEAQ. This CDR3 has 15 residues. V was shortened by 1 base and J by 6 bases, with 13 bases between the two germline ends. DNA for the CDR3: TGTGCCAGCAGCTTAGGACGTCAGGGGACTCAGCCCCAGCATTTT. It translates to CASSLGRQGTQPQHF.

The CDR3 DNA sequence: TGTGCCAGCAGCTTAGACGGGACCAACGGGCACTACGAGCAGTACTTC. Its translation: CASSLDGTNGHYEQYF. The rearrangement joins TRBV11-2 to TRBJ2-7; D possibly matches TRBD1 or TRBD2 (5 bases each). CDR1 is SGHAT and CDR2 is FQNNGV in the germline V gene. Trimming pared 0 bases from V and 3 bases from J, leaving 15 bases between. The CDR3 loop spans 16 amino acids.

The genes are TRBV6-5 and TRBJ2-7; D might be TRBD1 (6 bases). Germline V lookup: CDR1 MNHEY, CDR2 SVGAGI. Trimming removed 6 bases from V and 3 bases from J, with 15 bases in between. This CDR3 has 14 amino acids. The CDR3 reads CASSHRETDYEQYF. In nucleotides, the CDR3 is TGTGCCAGCAGCCACAGGGAGACTGACTACGAGCAGTACTTC.

The rearrangement links TRBV11-2 to TRBJ1-1; possibly TRBD1 for D (6 bases). Deletions cut 0 bases from V and 5 bases from J, with 13 bases between. This CDR3 has 15 residues. Looked up from germline, CDR1 is SGHAT and CDR2 is FQNNGV. This CDR3 is CASSLDNRVLTEAFF. As DNA, the CDR3 is TGTGCCAGCAGCTTAGACAACAGGGTATTGACTGAAGCTTTCTTT.

About this clone itself: The same CDR3 is also encoded by other DNA sequences in this sample. The CDR3 region is CASSPSLDTQYF. The CDR3 region has the DNA TGCGCCAGCAGCCCCTCTTTGGATACGCAGTATTTT. V gene TRBV10-1 combines with J gene TRBJ2-3, with D unresolved. Germline V gene data show CDR1 as WNHNN and CDR2 as SYGVQD (reference sequence). This CDR3 has 12 residues. The V end was cut by 6 bases, the J end by 6 bases, with 10 bases between.

V is TRBV5-1 and J is TRBJ1-1, with D unresolved. V lost 2 bases and J 6 bases, leaving 11 bases between the germline ends. The V gene's germline CDR1 is SGHRS and CDR2 YFSETQ. The CDR3 loop spans 13 amino acids. CDR3 in DNA: TGCGCCAGCAGCTTCGAGGGTACGGCTGAAGCTTTCTTT. This gives the protein CASSFEGTAEAFF. Based on the CDR3 plus reference TRBV5-1 and TRBJ1-1, the full variable domain is KAGVTQTPRYLIKTRGQQVTLSCSPISGHRSVSWYQQTPGQGLQFLFEYFSETQRNKGNFPGRFSGRQFSNSRSEMNVSTLELGDSALYLCASSFEGTAEAFFGQGTRLTVV.

This chain joins TRBV7-9 and TRBJ1-5, with TRBD1 matching over 12 bases. With V trimmed by 4 bases and J by 7 bases, 5 bases remained unmatched. CDR1 is SEHNR and CDR2 is FQNEAQ in the germline V gene (reference sequence). This CDR3 is built from 15 residues. The CDR3 sequence: CASSSGQGAWQPQHF. DNA for the CDR3: TGTGCCAGCAGCTCGGGACAGGGGGCTTGGCAGCCCCAGCATTTT.

The rearrangement uses TRBV6-5 and TRBJ2-7; TRBD2 aligns across 11 bases. V dropped 5 bases and J dropped 6; count of bases not matched to a gene: 9. The V gene's germline CDR1 is MNHEY and CDR2 SVGAGI. The CDR3 runs 15 residues. CDR3 bases: TGTGCCAGCAGTCTCCTACTAGCGGGAGCCGCCGAGCAGTACTTC. Encoded protein: CASSLLLAGAAEQYF.

The chain couples TRBV28 to TRBJ2-7; 11 positions match TRBD1. Germline values: CDR1 MDHEN, CDR2 SYDVKM. This CDR3 spans 16 amino acids. Germline trimming cut 3 bases from V and 3 bases from J; bases unmatched to any gene: 7. Here the CDR3 DNA reads TGTGCCAGCAGTTTCCTCTCGGGACAGGGGGACTACGAGCAGTACTTC. It specifies CASSFLSGQGDYEQYF.

V is TRBV7-9 and J is TRBJ2-5; 7 bases align to TRBD2. V shed 5 bases and J 2 bases; nucleotides not matched to a gene: 11. The CDR3 has 16 residues. Per germline, CDR1 SEHNR and CDR2 FQNEAQ (reference sequence). In DNA, the CDR3 is TGTGCCAGCAGCCCAAGGGTCACTAGCGCACAAGAGACCCAGTACTTC. Protein product: CASSPRVTSAQETQYF.

The chain is built from TRBV5-1 and TRBJ2-7, with TRBD1 identical over 7 bases. CDR1 and CDR2 (germline): SGHRS, YFSETQ. The CDR3 spans 17 residues. V trimming: 4 bases; J trimming: 3 bases; junction bases outside the gene matches: 16. The CDR3 nucleotides read TGCGCCAGCAGCCCGGGACAGACGAATCTCAACGACTACGAGCAGTACTTC. Amino acid sequence: CASSPGQTNLNDYEQYF.